These 16 T cell receptor beta chains were all obtained from the same sample, sequenced in a study of T cells in Graves' hyperthyroidism and ophthalmopathy. It was RNA transcripts that yielded the amplified TCR beta CDR3 regions. The HTBI primer set drove a first-round RT-PCR of the TCR CDR3. TCRdb reanalysed the multiplex PCR reads using MiXCR and keeps one entry per CDR3 protein. The sample lists over 500,000 distinct CDR3 sequences, about 14% seen once, with about 14% in the top ten. Material: blood. Every receptor here comes from a woman aged 40 to 50 with Graves' hyperthyroidism.

This clonotype has at least ten counts. The chain's CDR3 is CASSFRGAGEQYF. Here the CDR3 DNA reads TGTGCCAGCAGTTTTCGGGGGGCTGGGGAGCAGTACTTC. The chain combines TRBV28 with TRBJ2-7; D is perhaps TRBD2 (7 bases). The CDR3 length is 13 residues. Trimming pared 3 bases from V and 7 bases from J, leaving 13 bases between. CDR1 is MDHEN, CDR2 SYDVKM, per germline.

This clonotype was seen repeatedly, ten times or more. The V gene is TRBV5-6, the J gene TRBJ2-5; weak D call: TRBD1 (6 bases). V was pared by 4 bases and J by 4 bases, with 14 bases between. The CDR3 is made up of 14 amino acids. Germline V gene data show CDR1 as SGHDT and CDR2 as YYEEEE. CDR3 DNA: TGTGCCAGCAGCGTGGACAGCGCGGGAGAGACCCAGTACTTC. Translated, it gives CASSVDSAGETQYF. The variable domain in full, completed from reference TRBV5-6 and TRBJ2-5, reads DAGVTQSPTHLIKTRGQQVTLRCSPKSGHDTVSWYQQALGQGPQFIFQYYEEEERQRGNFPDRFSGHQFPNYSSELNVNALLLGDSALYLCASSVDSAGETQYFGPGTRLLVL.

This clonotype has only a few counts. The chain recombines TRBV5-1 with TRBJ1-2; D unclear. The V and J ends lost 4 bases and 6 bases respectively, with 19 bases between them. This CDR3 is 15 amino acids long. The V gene's germline CDR1 is SGHRS and CDR2 YFSETQ. CDR3 sequence reads: CASSPLSRDWDGYTF. The CDR3 DNA sequence: TGCGCCAGCAGCCCACTATCCCGGGATTGGGATGGCTACACCTTC.

This chain joins TRBV15 and TRBJ1-5, with D unclear. Per germline, CDR1 LNHNV and CDR2 YYDKDF (reference sequence). V lost 10 bases to trimming and J lost 4 bases, with 14 bases between them. The CDR3 contains 13 residues. The CDR3 region is CAMSNAQNQPQHF. The CDR3 DNA follows: TGTGCCATGAGTAACGCCCAGAATCAGCCCCAGCATTTT.

The table lists this clonotype with many counts. The chain has TRBV5-6 and TRBJ1-2; D is undetermined. Germline V gene lookup returns CDR1 SGHDT and CDR2 YYEEEE. Trimming took 3 bases from V and 2 from J, leaving 11 bases between them. The CDR3 spans 14 residues. The CDR3 here is CASSWRAANYGYTF. In DNA, the CDR3 is TGTGCCAGCAGCTGGAGGGCAGCCAACTATGGCTACACCTTC.

A few counts support this clonotype. V and J are TRBV6-1 and TRBJ1-5, with D possibly matching TRBD1 (5 bases). V lost 7 bases and J lost 2, with 12 bases in between. The CDR3 loop spans 14 amino acids. CDR1 is MNHNS, CDR2 SASEGT, per germline. The CDR3 spells CASNGGERNQPQHF. The CDR3 region has the DNA TGTGCCAGCAACGGGGGAGAACGCAATCAGCCCCAGCATTTT.

Many counts were recorded for this clonotype. This chain links TRBV6-2 or TRBV6-3 with TRBJ2-3; 12 positions agree with TRBD2. Germline values: CDR1 MNHEY, CDR2 SVGEGT. The CDR3 is made up of 13 amino acids. The junction had 4 bases not matched to a gene; V was cut back by 10 bases and J by 5 bases. The DNA for the CDR3 is TGTGCCACCAAACTAGCGGGAGGAGATACGCAGTATTTT. This codes for CATKLAGGDTQYF.

The genes are TRBV5-8 and TRBJ2-2, with D tentatively TRBD2 (5 bases). V shed 4 bases and J shed 5 bases, with 15 bases lying between them. This CDR3 has 15 amino acids. Per germline, CDR1 SGHTS and CDR2 YDEGEE. CDR3 region: CASSGPSLATGELFF. As DNA, the CDR3 is TGTGCCAGCAGCGGGCCTAGCCTCGCTACCGGGGAGCTGTTTTTT.

This clonotype was seen repeatedly, ten times or more. The V gene is TRBV2, the J gene TRBJ1-5; a possible D gene is TRBD1 (5 bases). CDR1 is SNHLY, CDR2 FYNNEI, per germline. This CDR3 spans 14 amino acids. Trimming shortened V by 6 bases and J by 4 bases, and 13 bases separated the two germline ends. The CDR3 loop is CASSAGAQNQPQHF. The CDR3, as DNA: TGTGCCAGCAGCGCCGGGGCCCAAAATCAGCCCCAGCATTTT.

This clonotype was seen many times. This chain links TRBV2 with TRBJ2-7; D unresolved. Germline CDR1 is SNHLY and CDR2 is FYNNEI. V lost 7 bases and J lost 2, with 9 bases in between. The CDR3 totals 12 residues. The CDR3, as DNA: TGTGCCAGCATGCCGGATGCCTACGAGCAGTACTTC. Its protein product is CASMPDAYEQYF. Combining the CDR3 with reference TRBV2 and TRBJ2-7 gives the whole variable domain EPEVTQTPSHQVTQMGQEVILRCVPISNHLYFYWYRQILGQKVEFLVSFYNNEISEKSEIFDDQFSVERPDGSNFTLKIRSTKLEDSAMYFCASMPDAYEQYFGPGTRLTVT.

This clonotype was counted at least ten times. Germline is not matched at one junction end, which may reflect a read error. The rearrangement uses TRBV2 and TRBJ2-3; 10 bases are a match to TRBD2. Germline lookup yields CDR1 SNHLY and CDR2 FYNNEI. The CDR3 runs 16 residues. CDR3 DNA: TGTGCCAGCAGTGATTGGTCTAGCGGGAGCATAGATACGCAGTATTTT. Translating it yields CASSDWSSGSIDTQYF. The variable domain in full, completed from reference TRBV2 and TRBJ2-3, reads EPEVTQTPSHQVTQMGQEVILRCVPISNHLYFYWYRQILGQKVEFLVSFYNNEISEKSEIFDDQFSVERPDGSNFTLKIRSTKLEDSAMYFCASSDWSSGSIDTQYFGPGTRLTVL.

This clonotype has a count of ten or more. The rearrangement joins TRBV28 to TRBJ2-1; D uncertain. CDR1 MDHEN and CDR2 SYDVKM come from the germline V gene. The V end lost 5 bases, the J end lost 7 bases, and 9 bases lay between the germline ends. The CDR3 is 12 residues long. The CDR3 sequence is CASSLPFNEQFF. In nucleotides, the CDR3 is TGTGCCAGCAGTCTCCCTTTTAATGAGCAGTTCTTC.

This clonotype has just a few counts. This chain joins TRBV2 and TRBJ2-2, with D perhaps TRBD1 (6 bases). This CDR3 has 13 amino acids. Germline V CDR1 and CDR2: SNHLY, FYNNEI. V was cut by 6 bases and J by 5 bases, with 10 bases left in between. In nucleotides, the CDR3 is TGTGCCAGCAGACAACAGGGTACCGGGGAGCTGTTTTTT. The encoded protein is CASRQQGTGELFF.

There are many counts of this clonotype. V gene TRBV5-1 combines with J gene TRBJ1-2, with D hard to call. Trimming pared 4 bases from V and 10 bases from J, leaving 17 bases between. The germline V gene encodes CDR1 SGHRS and CDR2 YFSETQ. This CDR3 has 13 residues. The CDR3 nucleotides read TGCGCCAGCAGCCCCTTAACTTCAGAGTTCTACACCTTC. Residues: CASSPLTSEFYTF.

This clonotype occurred a few times. The J gene is TRBJ1-3, the V gene TRBV18; D remains unclear. Trimming took 3 bases from V and 0 from J, leaving 12 bases between them. The CDR3 is 16 residues long. Germline lookup yields CDR1 KGHSH and CDR2 LQKENI. The CDR3 nucleotides read TGTGCCAGCTCACCTGGGATCGGGAGCTCTGGAAACACCATATATTTT. Residues: CASSPGIGSSGNTIYF.

This clonotype appeared many times. The chain combines TRBV28 with TRBJ2-5; perhaps TRBD2 as D (7 bases). V gave up 5 bases and J gave up 4 bases, with 17 bases separating them. Germline V gene lookup returns CDR1 MDHEN and CDR2 SYDVKM. The CDR3 consists of 15 residues. This chain's CDR3 is CASSNRRGASETQYF. CDR3 coding DNA: TGTGCCAGCAGTAACCGACGGGGGGCATCAGAGACCCAGTACTTC.